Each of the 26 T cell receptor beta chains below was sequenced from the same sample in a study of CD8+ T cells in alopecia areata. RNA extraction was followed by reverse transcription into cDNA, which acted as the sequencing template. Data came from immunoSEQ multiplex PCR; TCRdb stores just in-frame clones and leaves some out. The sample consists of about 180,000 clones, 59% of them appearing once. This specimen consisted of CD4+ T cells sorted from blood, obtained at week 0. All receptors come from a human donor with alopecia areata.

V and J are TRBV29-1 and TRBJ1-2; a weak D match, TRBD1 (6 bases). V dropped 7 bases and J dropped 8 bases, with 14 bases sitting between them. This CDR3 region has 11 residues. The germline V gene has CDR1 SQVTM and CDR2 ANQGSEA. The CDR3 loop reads CSAGGTKGYTF. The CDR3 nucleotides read TGCAGCGCGGGGGGGACAAAGGGCTACACCTTC.

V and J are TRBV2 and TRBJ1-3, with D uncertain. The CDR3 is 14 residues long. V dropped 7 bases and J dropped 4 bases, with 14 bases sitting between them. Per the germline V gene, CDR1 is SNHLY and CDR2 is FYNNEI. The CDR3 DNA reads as TGTGCCAGCACTGAGGGCAGGCCGGGAAACACCATATATTTT. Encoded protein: CASTEGRPGNTIYF.

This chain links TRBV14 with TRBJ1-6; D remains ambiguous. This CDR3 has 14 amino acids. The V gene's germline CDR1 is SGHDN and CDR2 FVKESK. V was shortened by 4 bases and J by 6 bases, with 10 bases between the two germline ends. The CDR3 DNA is TGTGCCAGCAGCCTTCTTGTCGGTAATTCACCCCTCCACTTT. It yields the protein CASSLLVGNSPLHF.

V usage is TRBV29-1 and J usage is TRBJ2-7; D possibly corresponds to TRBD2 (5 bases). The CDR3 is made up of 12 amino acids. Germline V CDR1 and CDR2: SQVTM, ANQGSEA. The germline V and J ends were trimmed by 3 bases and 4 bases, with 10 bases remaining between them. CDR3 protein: CSVDTGRYEQYF. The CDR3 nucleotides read TGCAGCGTTGATACGGGGAGATACGAGCAGTACTTC.

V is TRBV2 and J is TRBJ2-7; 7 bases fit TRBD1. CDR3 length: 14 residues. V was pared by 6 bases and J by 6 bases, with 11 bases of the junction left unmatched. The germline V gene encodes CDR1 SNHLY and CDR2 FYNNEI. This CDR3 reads CASSQRGRFGEQYF. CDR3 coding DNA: TGTGCCAGCAGCCAGAGGGGGCGCTTTGGCGAGCAGTACTTC.

The CDR3 sequence is CASSYSLGANTGELFF. The DNA of the CDR3 is TGCGCCAGCAGCTACTCCTTGGGAGCAAACACCGGGGAGCTGTTTTTT. The chain has TRBV5-1 and TRBJ2-2; D possibly corresponds to TRBD2 (5 bases). The germline V gene encodes CDR1 SGHRS and CDR2 YFSETQ. Trimming removed 3 bases at V and 2 bases at J, with 14 bases between. The CDR3 totals 16 residues.

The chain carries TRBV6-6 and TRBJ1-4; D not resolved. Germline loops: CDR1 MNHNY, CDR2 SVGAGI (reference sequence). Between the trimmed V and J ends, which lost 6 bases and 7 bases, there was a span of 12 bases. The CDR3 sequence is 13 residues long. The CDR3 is CASRTVGFEKLFF. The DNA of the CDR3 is TGTGCCAGCAGAACGGTGGGGTTTGAAAAACTGTTTTTT.

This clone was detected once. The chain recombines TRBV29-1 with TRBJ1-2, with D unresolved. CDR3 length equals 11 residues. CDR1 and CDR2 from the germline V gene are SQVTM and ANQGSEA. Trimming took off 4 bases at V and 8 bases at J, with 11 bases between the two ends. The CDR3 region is CSVGGSGGYTF. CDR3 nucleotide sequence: TGCAGCGTTGGAGGGTCCGGGGGCTACACCTTC.

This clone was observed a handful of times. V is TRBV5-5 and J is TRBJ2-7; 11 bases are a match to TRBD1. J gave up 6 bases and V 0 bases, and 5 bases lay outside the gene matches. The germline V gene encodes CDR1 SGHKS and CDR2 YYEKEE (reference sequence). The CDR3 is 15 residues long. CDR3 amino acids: CASSLAGTGGGEQYF. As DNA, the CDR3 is TGTGCCAGCAGCTTGGCAGGGACAGGGGGAGGCGAGCAGTACTTC.

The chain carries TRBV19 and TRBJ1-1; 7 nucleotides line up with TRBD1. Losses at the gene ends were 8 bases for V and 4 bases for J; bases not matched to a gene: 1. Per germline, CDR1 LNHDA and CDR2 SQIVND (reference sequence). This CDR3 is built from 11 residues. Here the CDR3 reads CASRQGTEAFF. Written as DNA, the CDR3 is TGTGCCAGTCGACAGGGCACTGAAGCTTTCTTT.

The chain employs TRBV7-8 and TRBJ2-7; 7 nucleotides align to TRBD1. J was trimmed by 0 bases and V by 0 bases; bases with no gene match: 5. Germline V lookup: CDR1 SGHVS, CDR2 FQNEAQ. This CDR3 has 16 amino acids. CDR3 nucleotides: TGTGCCAGCAGCTTAGCGCCCGACAGGGTCTCCTACGAGCAGTACTTC. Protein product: CASSLAPDRVSYEQYF.

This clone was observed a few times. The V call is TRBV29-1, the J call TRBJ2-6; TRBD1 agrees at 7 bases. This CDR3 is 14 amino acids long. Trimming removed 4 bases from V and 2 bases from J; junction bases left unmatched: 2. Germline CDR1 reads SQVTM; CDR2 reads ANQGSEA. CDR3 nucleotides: TGCAGCGTTGTAACAGGGGCTGGGGCCAACGTCCTGACTTTC. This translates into CSVVTGAGANVLTF.

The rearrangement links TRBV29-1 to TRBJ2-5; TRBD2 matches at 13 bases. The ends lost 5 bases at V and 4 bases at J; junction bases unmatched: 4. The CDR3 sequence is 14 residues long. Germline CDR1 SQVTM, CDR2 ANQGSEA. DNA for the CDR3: TGCAGCGTTTCAGGACTAGCGGGGGCAGAGACCCAGTACTTC. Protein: CSVSGLAGAETQYF. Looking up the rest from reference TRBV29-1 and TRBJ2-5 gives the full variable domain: SAVISQKPSRDICQRGTSLTIQCQVDSQVTMMFWYRQQPGQSLTLIATANQGSEATYESGFVIDKFPISRPNLTFSTLTVSNMSPEDSSIYLCSVSGLAGAETQYFGPGTRLLVL.

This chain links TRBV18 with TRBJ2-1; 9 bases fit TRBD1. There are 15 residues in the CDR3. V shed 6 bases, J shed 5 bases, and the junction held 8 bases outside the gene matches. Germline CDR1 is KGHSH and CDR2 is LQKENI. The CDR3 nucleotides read TGTGCCAGCTCCCTACAGGGGGCTCTGAACAATGAGCAGTTCTTC. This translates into CASSLQGALNNEQFF.

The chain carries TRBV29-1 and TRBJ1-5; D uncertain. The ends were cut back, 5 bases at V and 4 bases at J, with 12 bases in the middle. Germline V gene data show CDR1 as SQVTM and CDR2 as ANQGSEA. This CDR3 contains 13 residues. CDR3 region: CSVSNGWNQPQHF. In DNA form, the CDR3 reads TGCAGCGTTTCGAATGGGTGGAATCAGCCCCAGCATTTT.

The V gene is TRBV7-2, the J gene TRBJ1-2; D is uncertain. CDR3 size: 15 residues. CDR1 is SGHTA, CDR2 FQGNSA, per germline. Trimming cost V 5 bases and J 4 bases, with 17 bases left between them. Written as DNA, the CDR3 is TGTGCCAGCAGCCAGTCAGTAGGAGACACCTATGGCTACACCTTC. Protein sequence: CASSQSVGDTYGYTF.

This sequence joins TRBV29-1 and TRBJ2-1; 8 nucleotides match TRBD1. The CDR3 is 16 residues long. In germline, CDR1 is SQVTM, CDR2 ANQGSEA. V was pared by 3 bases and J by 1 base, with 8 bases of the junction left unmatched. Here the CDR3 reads CSVDRTGLGSYNEQFF. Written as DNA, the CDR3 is TGCAGCGTTGACAGGACAGGGTTGGGGTCCTACAATGAGCAGTTCTTC.

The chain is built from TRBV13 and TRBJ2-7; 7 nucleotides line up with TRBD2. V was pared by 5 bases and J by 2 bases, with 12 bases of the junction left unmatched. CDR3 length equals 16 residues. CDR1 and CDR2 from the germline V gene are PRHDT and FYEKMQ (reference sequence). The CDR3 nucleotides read TGTGCCAGCAGCCCCCCCTGGATAGCGGGTACCTACGAGCAGTACTTC. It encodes CASSPPWIAGTYEQYF.

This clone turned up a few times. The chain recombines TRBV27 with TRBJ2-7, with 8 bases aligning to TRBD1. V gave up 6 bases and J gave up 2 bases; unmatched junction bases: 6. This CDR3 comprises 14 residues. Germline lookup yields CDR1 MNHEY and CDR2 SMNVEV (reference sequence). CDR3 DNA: TGTGCCAGCAGAGCGGACAGGGCAGCCTACGAGCAGTACTTC. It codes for CASRADRAAYEQYF.

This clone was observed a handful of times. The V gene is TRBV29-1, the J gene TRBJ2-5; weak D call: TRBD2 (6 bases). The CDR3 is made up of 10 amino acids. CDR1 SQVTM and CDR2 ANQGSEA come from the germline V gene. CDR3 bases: TGCGCCACCGGGGGTCAGACCCAGTACTTC. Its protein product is CATGGQTQYF.

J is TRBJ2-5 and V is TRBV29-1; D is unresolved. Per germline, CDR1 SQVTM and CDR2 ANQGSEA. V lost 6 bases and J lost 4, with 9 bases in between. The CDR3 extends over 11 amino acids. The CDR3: CSVQPVETQYF. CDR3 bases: TGCAGCGTCCAACCCGTAGAGACCCAGTACTTC. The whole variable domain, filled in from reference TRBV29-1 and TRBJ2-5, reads SAVISQKPSRDICQRGTSLTIQCQVDSQVTMMFWYRQQPGQSLTLIATANQGSEATYESGFVIDKFPISRPNLTFSTLTVSNMSPEDSSIYLCSVQPVETQYFGPGTRLLVL.

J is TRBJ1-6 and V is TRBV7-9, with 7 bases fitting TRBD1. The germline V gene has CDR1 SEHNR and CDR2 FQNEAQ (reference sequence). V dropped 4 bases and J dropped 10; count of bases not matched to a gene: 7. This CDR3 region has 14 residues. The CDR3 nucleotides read TGTGCCAGCAGCTCCGTTACAGGGGTCTCACCCCTCCACTTT. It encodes CASSSVTGVSPLHF. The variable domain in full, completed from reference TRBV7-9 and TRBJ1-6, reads DTGVSQNPRHKITKRGQNVTFRCDPISEHNRLYWYRQTLGQGPEFLTYFQNEAQLEKSRLLSDRFSAERPKGSFSTLEIQRTEQGDSAMYLCASSSVTGVSPLHFGNGTRLTVT.

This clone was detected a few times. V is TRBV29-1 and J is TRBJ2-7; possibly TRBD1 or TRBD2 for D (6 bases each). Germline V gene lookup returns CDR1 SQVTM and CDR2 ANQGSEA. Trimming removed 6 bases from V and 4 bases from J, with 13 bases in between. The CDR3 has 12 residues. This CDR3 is CSVFQGRYEQYF. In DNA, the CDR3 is TGCAGCGTGTTTCAGGGGAGGTACGAGCAGTACTTC.

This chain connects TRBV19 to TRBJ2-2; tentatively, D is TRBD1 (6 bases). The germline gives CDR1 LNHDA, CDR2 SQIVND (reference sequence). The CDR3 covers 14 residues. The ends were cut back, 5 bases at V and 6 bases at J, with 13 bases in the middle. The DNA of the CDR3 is TGTGCCAGTAGTGCACAGGGAAAGGCCGGGGAGCTGTTTTTT. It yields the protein CASSAQGKAGELFF.

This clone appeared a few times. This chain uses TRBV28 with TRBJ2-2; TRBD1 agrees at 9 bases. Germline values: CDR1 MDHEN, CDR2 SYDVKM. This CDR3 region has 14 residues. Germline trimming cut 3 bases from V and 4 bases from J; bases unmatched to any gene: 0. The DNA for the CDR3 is TGTGCCAGCAGTTTGGGACAGGGCACCGGGGAGCTGTTTTTT. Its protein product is CASSLGQGTGELFF.

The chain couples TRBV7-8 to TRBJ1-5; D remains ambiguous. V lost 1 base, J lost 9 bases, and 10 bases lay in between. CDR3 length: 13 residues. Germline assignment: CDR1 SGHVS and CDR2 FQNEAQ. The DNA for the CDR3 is TGTGCCAGCAGCTTAGGTCGCAATGGGCCCCAGCATTTT. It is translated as CASSLGRNGPQHF.